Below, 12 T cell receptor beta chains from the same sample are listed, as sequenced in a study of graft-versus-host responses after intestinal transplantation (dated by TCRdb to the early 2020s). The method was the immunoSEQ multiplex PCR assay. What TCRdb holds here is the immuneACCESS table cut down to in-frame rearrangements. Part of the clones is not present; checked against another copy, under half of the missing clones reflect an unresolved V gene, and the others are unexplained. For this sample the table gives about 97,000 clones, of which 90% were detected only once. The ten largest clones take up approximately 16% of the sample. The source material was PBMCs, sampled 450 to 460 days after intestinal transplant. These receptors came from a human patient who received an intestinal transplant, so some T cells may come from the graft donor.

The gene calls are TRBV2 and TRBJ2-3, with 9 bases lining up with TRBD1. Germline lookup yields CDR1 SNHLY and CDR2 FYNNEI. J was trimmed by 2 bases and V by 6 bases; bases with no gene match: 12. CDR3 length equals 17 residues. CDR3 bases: TGTGCCAGCAGCAGACCACAGGGGGCCTGGACCACAGATACGCAGTATTTT. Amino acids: CASSRPQGAWTTDTQYF.

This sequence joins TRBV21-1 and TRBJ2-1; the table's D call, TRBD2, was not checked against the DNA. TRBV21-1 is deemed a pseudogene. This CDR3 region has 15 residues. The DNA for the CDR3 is TGTGCCAGCAGCAAAAAAAAGCGCTTAGAGGATGAGCAGTTCTTC. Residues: CASSKKKRLEDEQFF.

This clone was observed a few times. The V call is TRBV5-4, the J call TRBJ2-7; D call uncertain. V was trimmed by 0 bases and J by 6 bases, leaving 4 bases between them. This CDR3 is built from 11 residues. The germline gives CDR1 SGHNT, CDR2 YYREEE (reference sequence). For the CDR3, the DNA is TGTGCCAGCAGCTTGGGAGGCGAGCAGTACTTC. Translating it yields CASSLGGEQYF.

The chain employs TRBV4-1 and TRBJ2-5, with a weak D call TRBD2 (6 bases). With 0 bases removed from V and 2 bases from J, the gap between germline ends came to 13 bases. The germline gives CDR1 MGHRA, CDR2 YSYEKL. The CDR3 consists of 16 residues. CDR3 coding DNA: TGCGCCAGCAGCCAAGAGGCCCGGGGGAGACAAGAGACCCAGTACTTC. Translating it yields CASSQEARGRQETQYF.

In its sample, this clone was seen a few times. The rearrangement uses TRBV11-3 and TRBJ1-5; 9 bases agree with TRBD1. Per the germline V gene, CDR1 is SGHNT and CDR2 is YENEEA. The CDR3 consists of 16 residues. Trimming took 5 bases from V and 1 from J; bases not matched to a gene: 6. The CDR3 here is CASSPGQGKSNQPQHF. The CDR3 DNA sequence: TGTGCCAGCAGCCCGGGACAGGGTAAGAGCAATCAGCCCCAGCATTTT.

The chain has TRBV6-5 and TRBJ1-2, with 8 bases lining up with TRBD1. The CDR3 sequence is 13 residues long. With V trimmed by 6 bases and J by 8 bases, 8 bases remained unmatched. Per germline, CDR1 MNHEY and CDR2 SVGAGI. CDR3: CASSYGQGEGYTF. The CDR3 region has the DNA TGTGCCAGCAGCTATGGACAGGGTGAAGGCTACACCTTC.

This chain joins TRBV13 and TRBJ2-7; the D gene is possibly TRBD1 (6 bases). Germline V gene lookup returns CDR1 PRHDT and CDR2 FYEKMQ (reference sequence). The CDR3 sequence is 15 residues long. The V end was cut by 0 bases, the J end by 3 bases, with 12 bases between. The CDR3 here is CASSLGVAGDYEQYF. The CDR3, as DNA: TGTGCCAGCAGCTTAGGGGTGGCAGGGGACTACGAGCAGTACTTC.

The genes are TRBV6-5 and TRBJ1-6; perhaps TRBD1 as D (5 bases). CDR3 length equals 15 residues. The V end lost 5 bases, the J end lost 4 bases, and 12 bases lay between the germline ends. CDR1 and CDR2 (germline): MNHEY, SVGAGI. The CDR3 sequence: CASSLWGVYNSPLHF. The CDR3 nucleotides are TGTGCCAGCAGTCTTTGGGGGGTTTATAATTCACCCCTCCACTTT.

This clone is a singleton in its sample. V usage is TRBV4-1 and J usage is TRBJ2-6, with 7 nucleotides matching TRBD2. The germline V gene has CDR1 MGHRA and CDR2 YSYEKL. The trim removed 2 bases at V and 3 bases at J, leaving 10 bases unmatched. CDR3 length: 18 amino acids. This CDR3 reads CASSQYSGVPFGANVLTF. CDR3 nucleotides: TGCGCCAGCAGCCAATACAGCGGGGTTCCGTTTGGGGCCAACGTCCTGACTTTC.

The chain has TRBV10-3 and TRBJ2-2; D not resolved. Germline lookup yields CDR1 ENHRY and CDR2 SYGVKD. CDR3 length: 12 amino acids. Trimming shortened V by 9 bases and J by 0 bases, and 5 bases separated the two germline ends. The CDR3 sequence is CAMTANTGELFF. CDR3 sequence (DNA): TGTGCCATGACTGCGAACACCGGGGAGCTGTTTTTT.

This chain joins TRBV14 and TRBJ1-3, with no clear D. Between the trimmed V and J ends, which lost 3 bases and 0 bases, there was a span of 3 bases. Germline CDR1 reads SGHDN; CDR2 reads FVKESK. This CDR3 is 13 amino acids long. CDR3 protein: CASSQYSGNTIYF. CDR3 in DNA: TGTGCCAGCAGCCAGTACTCTGGAAACACCATATATTTT.

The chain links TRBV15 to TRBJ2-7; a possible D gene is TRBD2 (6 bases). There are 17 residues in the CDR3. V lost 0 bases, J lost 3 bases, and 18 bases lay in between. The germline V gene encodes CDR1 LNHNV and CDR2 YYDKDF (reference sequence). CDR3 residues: CATSRERGGGSDYEQYF. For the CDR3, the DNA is TGTGCCACCAGCAGAGAGAGGGGTGGGGGGTCGGACTACGAGCAGTACTTC.